The 17 T cell receptor beta chains below all came from one sample that was sequenced in a study of cytomegalovirus exposure and HLA in healthy donors. Primers: 60 Vbeta forward and 13 Jbeta reverse. The protocol was immunoSEQ multiplex PCR, while the TCRdb copy is restricted to in-frame clones and leaves out a portion. The data show about 100,000 clones, with around three quarters seen just once and about 4% held by the top ten. The sample consisted of PBMCs. The receptors here all came from a man in his forties or fifties in good health and CMV-seronegative.

The chain employs TRBV19 and TRBJ1-4; D is perhaps TRBD1 (5 bases). V was cut by 5 bases and J by 5 bases, with 12 bases left in between. This CDR3 is 14 amino acids long. In germline, CDR1 is LNHDA, CDR2 SQIVND (reference sequence). The CDR3 nucleotides are TGTGCCAGTAGTTTAGGCCGGGGGAATGAAAAACTGTTTTTT. This translates into CASSLGRGNEKLFF.

The sample holds a few counts of this clone. This CDR3 is CASTDLRGNTEAFF. The CDR3 DNA follows: TGTGCCAGCACTGATCTTAGAGGGAACACTGAAGCTTTCTTT. This rearrangement joins TRBV6-5 to TRBJ1-1; D is uncertain. The CDR3 is made up of 14 amino acids. V was trimmed by 7 bases and J by 1 base, leaving 13 bases between them. CDR1 MNHEY and CDR2 SVGAGI come from the germline V gene.

The V gene is TRBV7-9, the J gene TRBJ1-6, with D possibly matching TRBD1 (5 bases). Germline V gives CDR1 SEHNR, CDR2 FQNEAQ (reference sequence). Trimming took off 6 bases at V and 10 bases at J, with 13 bases between the two ends. This CDR3 spans 13 amino acids. CDR3 DNA sequence: TGTGCCAGCAGTCAACGGGGGGAATCACCCCTCCACTTT. Its translation is CASSQRGESPLHF.

This chain links TRBV7-7 with TRBJ2-5, with 9 positions matching TRBD2. Trimming removed 6 bases from V and 5 bases from J; junction bases left unmatched: 10. This CDR3 has 15 residues. CDR1 and CDR2 from the germline V gene are SSHAT and FNYEAQ (reference sequence). CDR3 in amino acids: CASRRGGVSSETQYF. In nucleotides, the CDR3 is TGTGCCAGCAGGCGGGGGGGAGTGTCGAGCGAGACCCAGTACTTC.

The CDR3 bases are TGTGCCAGCAGCCAAGTGAAACGGTTTCAAGAGACCCAGTACTTC. Protein product: CASSQVKRFQETQYF. The chain has TRBV14 and TRBJ2-5; D is ambiguous. The germline gives CDR1 SGHDN, CDR2 FVKESK. V was pared by 1 base and J by 2 bases, with 11 bases between. The CDR3 covers 15 residues.

The chain joins TRBV5-6 to TRBJ2-5, with a weak D call TRBD1 (5 bases). The germline V gene has CDR1 SGHDT and CDR2 YYEEEE. Trimming pared 0 bases from V and 5 bases from J, leaving 8 bases between. This CDR3 spans 13 amino acids. The CDR3 DNA reads TGTGCCAGCAGCTTGGTAGGGGTCGAGACCCAGTACTTC. This sequence encodes CASSLVGVETQYF.

The chain couples TRBV19 to TRBJ1-1; D is unclear. Trimming removed 4 bases from V and 0 bases from J, with 6 bases in between. The CDR3 runs to 13 residues. CDR1 LNHDA and CDR2 SQIVND come from the germline V gene (reference sequence). CDR3 sequence: CASSSYMNTEAFF. The CDR3 DNA reads TGTGCCAGTAGTAGTTACATGAACACTGAAGCTTTCTTT.

This clone was seen only once. The chain couples TRBV5-5 to TRBJ1-2; D perhaps matches TRBD1 (6 bases). Trimming removed 3 bases at V and 5 bases at J, with 11 bases between. The CDR3 extends over 13 amino acids. Germline V gene sequence: CDR1 SGHKS, CDR2 YYEKEE (reference sequence). The CDR3 DNA reads as TGTGCCAGCAGCTACGACAGGTATTATGGCTACACCTTC. Translation: CASSYDRYYGYTF.

The chain employs TRBV7-6 and TRBJ1-4; 12 bases are a match to TRBD1. The CDR3 has 15 residues. J lost 14 bases, V lost 3 bases, and 10 bases had no gene match. Germline-derived CDR1 and CDR2 are SGHVS and FNYEAQ. This CDR3 is CASSLVPGQGARLFF. The CDR3 DNA follows: TGTGCCAGCAGCTTGGTCCCGGGACAGGGGGCGCGGCTGTTTTTT.

The rearrangement joins TRBV6-1 to TRBJ2-4, with 12 nucleotides matching TRBD2. Germline V gene sequence: CDR1 MNHNS, CDR2 SASEGT. V trimming: 4 bases; J trimming: 8 bases; junction bases outside the gene matches: 9. The CDR3 covers 16 residues. CDR3 sequence: CASSARLAGGPDIQYF. CDR3 DNA sequence: TGTGCCAGCAGTGCGCGGCTAGCGGGGGGGCCGGACATTCAGTACTTC.

CDR3 nucleotides: TGTGCCAGCAGTTTATTCTCAGATACGCAGTATTTT. Residues: CASSLFSDTQYF. The V and J genes are TRBV27 and TRBJ2-3; D gene uncertain. Trimming cost V 1 base and J 4 bases, with 3 bases left between them. The CDR3 contains 12 residues. CDR1 is MNHEY, CDR2 SMNVEV, per germline (reference sequence).

A single count supports this clone. This chain links TRBV27 with TRBJ1-2; 7 nucleotides align to TRBD1. The germline V gene encodes CDR1 MNHEY and CDR2 SMNVEV (reference sequence). The V segment lost 5 bases and the J segment 4 bases; nucleotides outside the gene matches: 7. The CDR3 has 14 residues. The CDR3 DNA follows: TGTGCCAGCAGTCCCAGGGGGGCTCTCTATGGCTACACCTTC. This gives the protein CASSPRGALYGYTF.

This sequence joins TRBV2 and TRBJ2-7; D possibly corresponds to TRBD2 (6 bases). Germline V gives CDR1 SNHLY, CDR2 FYNNEI. The ends were cut back, 7 bases at V and 6 bases at J, with 16 bases in the middle. CDR3 length: 13 amino acids. Here the CDR3 reads CASNSLGGGEQYV. DNA for the CDR3: TGTGCCAGCAATTCACTGGGGGGTGGCGAGCAGTACGTC.

The chain links TRBV19 to TRBJ1-2; D is ambiguous. Germline CDR1 is LNHDA and CDR2 is SQIVND (reference sequence). Trimming took off 6 bases at V and 4 bases at J, with 24 bases between the two ends. The CDR3 sequence is 17 residues long. The CDR3 nucleotides are TGTGCCAGTAGACCTCGTTCGTGGCAGGAGGAAAGCTATGGCTACACCTTC. As protein: CASRPRSWQEESYGYTF.

The V and J genes are TRBV25-1 and TRBJ2-1; weak D call: TRBD1 (6 bases). The CDR3 length is 14 residues. V was clipped by 1 base and J by 7 bases, with 11 bases between them. Germline lookup yields CDR1 MGHDK and CDR2 SYGVNS. CDR3 coding DNA: TGTGCCAGCAGTGAATTCGGACAGTCAAATGAGCAGTTCTTC. Encoded protein: CASSEFGQSNEQFF.

The chain joins TRBV9 to TRBJ2-1; 9 bases line up with TRBD2. After removal of 7 bases from V and 5 bases from J, the junction contained 13 bases not matched to a gene. This CDR3 has 16 residues. Germline assignment: CDR1 SGDLS and CDR2 YYNGEE. This CDR3 is CASGGAGGGEDNEQFF. CDR3 nucleotide sequence: TGTGCCAGCGGGGGAGCAGGCGGGGGGGAAGACAATGAGCAGTTCTTC.

J is TRBJ2-7 and V is TRBV6-6; a possible D gene is TRBD2 (7 bases). V shed 5 bases and J shed 4 bases, with 18 bases lying between them. This CDR3 is built from 15 residues. Per the germline V gene, CDR1 is MNHNY and CDR2 is SVGAGI (reference sequence). The CDR3 DNA is TGTGCCAGCAGTCCCAGGGGTGGGGGGGCTTACGAGCAGTACTTC. It translates to CASSPRGGGAYEQYF.